These 22 T cell receptor beta chains came from one sample sequenced in a study of blood T cells in healthy people across ages. A second about 7 to 11 cycle PCR used barcoded and J-beta primers. TCRdb reanalysed the 5' RACE reads using MiXCR and keeps one entry per CDR3 protein. The repertoire consists of about 1,500,000 distinct CDR3 sequences, with roughly 30% occurring once and the leading ten covering about 7.7%. The sample comprised blood. These receptors came from a woman younger than 45 in good health.

This clonotype has ten or more counts. The genes are TRBV29-1 and TRBJ2-3; no clear D gene. The CDR3 is 15 residues long. V was clipped by 6 bases and J by 2 bases, with 18 bases between them. Germline CDR1 reads SQVTM; CDR2 reads ANQGSEA. The CDR3 region has the DNA TGCAGCGTGATTATTGGGGTCCACCTCACAGATACGCAGTATTTT. This translates into CSVIIGVHLTDTQYF.

The rearrangement uses TRBV27 and TRBJ1-5; 10 bases line up with TRBD1. The V and J ends lost 5 bases and 6 bases, in that order; junction bases with no gene match: 4. Germline CDR1 reads MNHEY; CDR2 reads SMNVEV (reference sequence). The CDR3 runs 14 residues. CDR3 coding DNA: TGTGCCAGCAGTCCGACAGGGGGCCTTCAGCCCCAGCATTTT. It translates to CASSPTGGLQPQHF.

This clonotype has just a few counts. The rearrangement joins TRBV4-1 to TRBJ2-5; 7 bases map to TRBD1. The CDR3 contains 16 residues. Trimming took 0 bases from V and 4 from J; bases not matched to a gene: 8. Germline CDR1 reads MGHRA; CDR2 reads YSYEKL. CDR3: CASSQDHDRVGETQYF. DNA of the CDR3: TGCGCCAGCAGCCAAGATCACGACAGGGTCGGAGAGACCCAGTACTTC.

V and J are TRBV6-2 or TRBV6-3 and TRBJ2-4; TRBD2 agrees at 12 bases. The closer fit of TRBJ2-7 to the DNA end suggests the J call may be wrong. CDR3 length: 16 amino acids. Germline V gene lookup returns CDR1 MNHEY and CDR2 SVGEGT. CDR3: CASSSWTSGDSYEQYF. CDR3 nucleotide sequence: TGTGCCAGCAGTTCCTGGACTAGCGGGGATTCCTACGAGCAGTACTTC.

The rearrangement uses TRBV20-1 and TRBJ1-5, with no clear D. V lost 4 bases, J lost 9 bases, and 13 bases lay in between. Germline V gives CDR1 DFQATT, CDR2 SNEGSKA (reference sequence). The CDR3 loop spans 12 amino acids. For the CDR3, the DNA is TGCAGTGCTAAGGCAGGTGAAGCGCCCCAGCATTTT. It codes for CSAKAGEAPQHF.

In its sample, this clonotype was seen many times. This chain connects TRBV6-5 to TRBJ2-5; D call uncertain. Deletions cut 0 bases from V and 5 bases from J, with 7 bases between. The CDR3 length is 13 residues. Germline assignment: CDR1 MNHEY and CDR2 SVGAGI. The CDR3 nucleotides are TGTGCCAGCAGTTACTCCGAAACGGAGACCCAGTACTTC. This codes for CASSYSETETQYF.

This clonotype appeared many times. This CDR3 is CASSLPGHEQFF. CDR3 bases: TGCGCCAGCAGCTTACCCGGCCATGAGCAGTTCTTC. J is TRBJ2-1 and V is TRBV5-1, with D uncertain. The CDR3 runs 12 residues. The germline V and J ends were trimmed by 2 bases and 8 bases, with 8 bases remaining between them. The V gene's germline CDR1 is SGHRS and CDR2 YFSETQ. The complete variable domain, with remaining parts taken from reference TRBV5-1 and TRBJ2-1, reads KAGVTQTPRYLIKTRGQQVTLSCSPISGHRSVSWYQQTPGQGLQFLFEYFSETQRNKGNFPGRFSGRQFSNSRSEMNVSTLELGDSALYLCASSLPGHEQFFGPGTRLTVL.

This clonotype was seen a few times. DNA of the CDR3: TGTGCCAGCAGTTACTCAGGCCCCCTGGGCACCGGGGAGCTGTTTTTT. Its protein product is CASSYSGPLGTGELFF. This chain connects TRBV6-6 to TRBJ2-2, with D unclear. The V end lost 0 bases, the J end lost 4 bases, and 12 bases lay between the germline ends. Germline V gene data show CDR1 as MNHNY and CDR2 as SVGAGI (reference sequence). CDR3 length: 16 residues.

This clonotype has a count of ten or more. V usage is TRBV6-5 and J usage is TRBJ2-3; D may be TRBD2 (6 bases). The CDR3 totals 17 residues. Between the trimmed V and J ends, which lost 2 bases and 2 bases, there was a span of 17 bases. Germline V gene lookup returns CDR1 MNHEY and CDR2 SVGAGI. The CDR3 DNA sequence: TGTGCCAGCAGTTACGTAAGCGGGCGAACCCTCACAGATACGCAGTATTTT. Protein: CASSYVSGRTLTDTQYF.

A few counts support this clonotype. The chain links TRBV5-5 to TRBJ1-1; no reliable D call. The V gene lost 3 bases and the J gene lost 3 bases, with 9 bases spanning the gap. The CDR3 consists of 13 residues. Germline CDR1 reads SGHKS; CDR2 reads YYEKEE (reference sequence). The chain's CDR3 is CASSSQPDTEAFF. CDR3 DNA sequence: TGTGCCAGCAGCTCCCAGCCGGACACTGAAGCTTTCTTT.

The chain links TRBV7-2 to TRBJ1-6; D ambiguous. The CDR3 runs 14 residues. Germline values: CDR1 SGHTA, CDR2 FQGNSA. V dropped 2 bases and J dropped 8 bases, with 10 bases sitting between them. The CDR3 DNA follows: TGTGCCAGCAGCTTACAGGAAGGTTATTCACCCCTCCACTTT. It codes for CASSLQEGYSPLHF.

This clonotype was recorded a few times. The rearrangement joins TRBV28 to TRBJ2-3; no definite D call. This CDR3 is 13 amino acids long. Germline lookup yields CDR1 MDHEN and CDR2 SYDVKM. With 10 bases removed from V and 1 base from J, the gap between germline ends came to 12 bases. Here the CDR3 reads CATNARGTDTQYF. For the CDR3, the DNA is TGTGCCACCAATGCTAGAGGCACAGATACGCAGTATTTT. Full variable domain (rest looked up from reference TRBV28 and TRBJ2-3): DVKVTQSSRYLVKRTGEKVFLECVQDMDHENMFWYRQDPGLGLRLIYFSYDVKMKEKGDIPEGYSVSREKKERFSLILESASTNQTSMYLCATNARGTDTQYFGPGTRLTVL.

A few counts support this clonotype. The rearrangement joins TRBV11-2 to TRBJ2-3, with a tentative D call TRBD2 (6 bases). Trimming removed 2 bases from V and 7 bases from J, with 16 bases in between. The CDR3 totals 15 residues. CDR1 is SGHAT, CDR2 FQNNGV, per germline. This CDR3 reads CASSLNSGLGNTQYF. The CDR3 DNA is TGTGCCAGCAGCTTAAACAGCGGGCTGGGGAATACGCAGTATTTT.

The genes are TRBV7-9 and TRBJ2-1; 10 nucleotides line up with TRBD2. V shed 1 base and J 5 bases; nucleotides not matched to a gene: 8. Germline assignment: CDR1 SEHNR and CDR2 FQNEAQ (reference sequence). There are 17 residues in the CDR3. This chain's CDR3 is CASSLGRTSGLNNEQFF. As DNA, the CDR3 is TGTGCCAGCAGCTTAGGACGGACTAGCGGTCTGAACAATGAGCAGTTCTTC.

The V gene is TRBV6-4, the J gene TRBJ1-1, with a possible D match to TRBD1 (6 bases). CDR1 and CDR2 (germline): MRHNA, SNTAGT. This CDR3 contains 16 residues. V was pared by 6 bases and J by 0 bases, with 17 bases between. CDR3 in DNA: TGTGCCAGCAGCTTCCACAGGGAATCCATGAACACTGAAGCTTTCTTT. As protein: CASSFHRESMNTEAFF.

This clonotype was observed a handful of times. V gene TRBV12-3 or TRBV12-4 combines with J gene TRBJ2-1; D gene uncertain. Between the trimmed V and J ends, which lost 5 bases and 0 bases, there was a span of 14 bases. This CDR3 spans 16 amino acids. CDR3 nucleotides: TGTGCCAGCAGTGTTACACTGGCCCTCTCCTACAATGAGCAGTTCTTC. Protein sequence: CASSVTLALSYNEQFF.

The rearrangement joins TRBV27 to TRBJ2-3; D may be TRBD2 (5 bases). The CDR3 covers 16 residues. Germline V gives CDR1 MNHEY, CDR2 SMNVEV (reference sequence). Trimming left V 3 bases short and J 2 bases short, with 15 bases between. The CDR3 region is CASSFRASLLTDTQYF. DNA for the CDR3: TGTGCCAGCAGTTTTAGGGCTAGCCTTCTCACAGATACGCAGTATTTT.

The table lists this clonotype with a few counts. This chain uses TRBV19 with TRBJ2-1; 11 bases line up with TRBD2. Germline lookup yields CDR1 LNHDA and CDR2 SQIVND (reference sequence). This CDR3 region has 15 residues. Trimming took 0 bases from V and 9 from J; bases not matched to a gene: 4. In DNA form, the CDR3 reads TGTGCCAGTAGTATAGAAACTAGCGGGAGTCCTGAGCAGTTCTTC. This translates into CASSIETSGSPEQFF.

J is TRBJ1-2 and V is TRBV3-1, with 10 bases lining up with TRBD1. This CDR3 has 15 residues. Germline V gene lookup returns CDR1 LGHDT and CDR2 YNNKEL (reference sequence). After removal of 3 bases from V and 2 bases from J, the junction contained 3 bases not matched to a gene. CDR3 sequence reads: CASSHWDRGNYGYTF. The CDR3 coding sequence is TGTGCCAGCAGCCACTGGGACAGGGGAAACTATGGCTACACCTTC.

This rearrangement joins TRBV20-1 to TRBJ1-2, with 7 bases matching TRBD1. This CDR3 region has 15 residues. V was pared by 0 bases and J by 2 bases, with 6 bases of the junction left unmatched. The V gene's germline CDR1 is DFQATT and CDR2 SNEGSKA (reference sequence). CDR3 amino acids: CSARDVGQKNYGYTF. The CDR3 DNA sequence: TGCAGTGCTAGAGATGTGGGACAGAAAAACTATGGCTACACCTTC.

V usage is TRBV15 and J usage is TRBJ1-1; D unresolved. The CDR3 runs 14 residues. Germline loops: CDR1 LNHNV, CDR2 YYDKDF (reference sequence). V gave up 4 bases and J gave up 1 base, with 10 bases separating them. The CDR3 reads CATSKAFRNTEAFF. The CDR3 nucleotides are TGTGCCACCAGCAAAGCCTTCAGGAACACTGAAGCTTTCTTT.

This clonotype has ten or more counts. This rearrangement joins TRBV11-2 to TRBJ2-3; 10 nucleotides line up with TRBD1. Germline-derived CDR1 and CDR2 are SGHAT and FQNNGV. The CDR3 is 15 residues long. Trimming took 6 bases from V and 3 from J; bases not matched to a gene: 6. CDR3 sequence: CASRARTGGTDTQYF. The DNA for the CDR3 is TGTGCCAGCAGGGCGCGGACAGGGGGAACAGATACGCAGTATTTT.